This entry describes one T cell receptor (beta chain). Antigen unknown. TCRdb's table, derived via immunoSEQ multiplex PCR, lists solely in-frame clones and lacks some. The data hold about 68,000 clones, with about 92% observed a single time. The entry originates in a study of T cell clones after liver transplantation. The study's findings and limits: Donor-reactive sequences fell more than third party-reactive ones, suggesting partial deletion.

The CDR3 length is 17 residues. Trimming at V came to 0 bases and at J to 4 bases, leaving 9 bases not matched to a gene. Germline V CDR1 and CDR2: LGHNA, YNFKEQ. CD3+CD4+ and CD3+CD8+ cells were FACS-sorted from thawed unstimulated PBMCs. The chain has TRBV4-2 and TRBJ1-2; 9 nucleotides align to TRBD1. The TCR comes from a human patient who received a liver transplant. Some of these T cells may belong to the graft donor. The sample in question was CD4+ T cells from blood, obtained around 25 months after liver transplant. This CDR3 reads CASSQDGTGGTGYGYTF. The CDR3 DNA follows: TGTGCCAGCAGCCAAGACGGCACAGGGGGCACGGGCTATGGCTACACCTTC.